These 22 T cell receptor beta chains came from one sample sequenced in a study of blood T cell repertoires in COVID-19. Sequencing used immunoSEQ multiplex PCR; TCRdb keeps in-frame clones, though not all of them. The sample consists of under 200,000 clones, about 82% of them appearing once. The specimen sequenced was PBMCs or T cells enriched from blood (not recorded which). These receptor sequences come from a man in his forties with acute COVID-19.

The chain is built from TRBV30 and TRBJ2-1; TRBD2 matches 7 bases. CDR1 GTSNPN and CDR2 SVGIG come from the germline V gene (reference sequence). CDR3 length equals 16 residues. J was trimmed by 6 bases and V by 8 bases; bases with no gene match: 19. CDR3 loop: CAGGPLIAGGANEQFF. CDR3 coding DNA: TGTGCCGGGGGACCGTTAATAGCGGGTGGCGCCAATGAGCAGTTCTTC.

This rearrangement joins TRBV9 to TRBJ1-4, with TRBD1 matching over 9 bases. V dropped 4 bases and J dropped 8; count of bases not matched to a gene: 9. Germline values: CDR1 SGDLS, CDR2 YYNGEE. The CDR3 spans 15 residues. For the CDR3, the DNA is TGTGCCAGCAGCCGCGAACAGGGGGCGGGAGAAAAACTGTTTTTT. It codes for CASSREQGAGEKLFF.

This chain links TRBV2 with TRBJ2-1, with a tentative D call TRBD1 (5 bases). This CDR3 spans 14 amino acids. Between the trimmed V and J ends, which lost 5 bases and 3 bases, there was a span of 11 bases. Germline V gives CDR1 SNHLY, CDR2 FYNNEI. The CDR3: CASSQGQVYNEQFF. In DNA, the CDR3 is TGTGCCAGCAGTCAAGGACAAGTCTACAATGAGCAGTTCTTC.

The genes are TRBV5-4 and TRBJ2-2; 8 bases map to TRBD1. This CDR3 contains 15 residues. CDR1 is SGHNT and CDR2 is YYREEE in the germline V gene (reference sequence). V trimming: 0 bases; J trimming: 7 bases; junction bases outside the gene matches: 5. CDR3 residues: CASSLGVQGVGELFF. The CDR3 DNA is TGTGCCAGCAGCTTGGGGGTACAGGGGGTCGGGGAGCTGTTTTTT.

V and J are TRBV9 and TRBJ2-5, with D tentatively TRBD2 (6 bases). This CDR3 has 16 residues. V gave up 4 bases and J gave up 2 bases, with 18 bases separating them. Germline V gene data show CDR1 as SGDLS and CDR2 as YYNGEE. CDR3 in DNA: TGTGCCAGCAGCTTAACGGGGACTCCTATTCAAGAGACCCAGTACTTC. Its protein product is CASSLTGTPIQETQYF.

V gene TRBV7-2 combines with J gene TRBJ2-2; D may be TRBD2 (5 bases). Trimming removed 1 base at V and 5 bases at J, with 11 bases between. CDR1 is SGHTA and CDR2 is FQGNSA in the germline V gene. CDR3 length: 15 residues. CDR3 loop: CASSLVRVSTGELFF. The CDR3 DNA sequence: TGTGCCAGCAGCTTAGTGAGGGTTTCGACCGGGGAGCTGTTTTTT. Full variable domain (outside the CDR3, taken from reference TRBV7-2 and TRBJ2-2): GAGVSQSPSNKVTEKGKDVELRCDPISGHTALYWYRQSLGQGLEFLIYFQGNSAPDKSGLPSDRFSAERTGGSVSTLTIQRTQQEDSAVYLCASSLVRVSTGELFFGEGSRLTVL.

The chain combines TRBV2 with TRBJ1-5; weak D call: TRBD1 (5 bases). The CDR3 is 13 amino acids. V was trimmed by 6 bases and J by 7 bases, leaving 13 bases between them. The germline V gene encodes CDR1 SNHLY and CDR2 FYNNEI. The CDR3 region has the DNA TGTGCCAGCAGGAACGACAGAAAACAGCCCCAGCATTTT. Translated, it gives CASRNDRKQPQHF.

The CDR3 loop is CASSETTGQETQYF. The DNA of the CDR3 is TGTGCCAGCTCAGAGACGACAGGGCAAGAGACCCAGTACTTC. The chain joins TRBV18 to TRBJ2-5; 7 bases are a match to TRBD1. The germline V gene encodes CDR1 KGHSH and CDR2 LQKENI. V lost 5 bases to trimming and J lost 2 bases; unmatched junction nucleotides: 5. This CDR3 has 14 residues. Looking up the rest from reference TRBV18 and TRBJ2-5 gives the full variable domain: NAGVMQNPRHLVRRRGQEARLRCSPMKGHSHVYWYRQLPEEGLKFMVYLQKENIIDESGMPKERFSAEFPKEGPSILRIQQVVRGDSAAYFCASSETTGQETQYFGPGTRLLVL.

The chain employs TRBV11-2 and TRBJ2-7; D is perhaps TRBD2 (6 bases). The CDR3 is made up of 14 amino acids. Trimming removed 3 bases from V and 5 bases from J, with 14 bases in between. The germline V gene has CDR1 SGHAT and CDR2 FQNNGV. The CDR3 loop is CASSLGLLRDEQYF. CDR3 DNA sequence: TGTGCCAGCAGCTTGGGACTCCTCAGGGACGAGCAGTACTTC.

The CDR3 DNA sequence: TGTGCCAGCAGAATAGGACAGGGGGCTGGAGGCTACACCTTC. It codes for CASRIGQGAGGYTF. This rearrangement joins TRBV5-6 to TRBJ1-2; TRBD1 matches 11 bases. The V segment lost 5 bases and the J segment 8 bases; nucleotides outside the gene matches: 8. Germline V gives CDR1 SGHDT, CDR2 YYEEEE. The CDR3 contains 14 residues.

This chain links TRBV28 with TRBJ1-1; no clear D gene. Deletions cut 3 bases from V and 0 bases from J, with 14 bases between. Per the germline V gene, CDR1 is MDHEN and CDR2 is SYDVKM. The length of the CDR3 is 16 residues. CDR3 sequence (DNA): TGTGCCAGCAGTTTCTATGGGCTCGCTATGAACACTGAAGCTTTCTTT. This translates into CASSFYGLAMNTEAFF.

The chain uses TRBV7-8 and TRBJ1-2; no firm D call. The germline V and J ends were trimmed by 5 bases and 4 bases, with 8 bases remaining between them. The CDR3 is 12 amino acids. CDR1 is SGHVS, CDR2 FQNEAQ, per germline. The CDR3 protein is CASSPDTYGYTF. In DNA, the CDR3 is TGTGCCAGCAGCCCAGACACCTATGGCTACACCTTC.

The CDR3 spells CASSLSGEAFF. The CDR3 DNA follows: TGTGCCAGCAGTTTATCAGGTGAAGCTTTCTTT. J is TRBJ1-1 and V is TRBV28; no clear D. CDR3 length: 11 residues. V was pared by 1 base and J by 7 bases, with 4 bases between. Germline V gene lookup returns CDR1 MDHEN and CDR2 SYDVKM.

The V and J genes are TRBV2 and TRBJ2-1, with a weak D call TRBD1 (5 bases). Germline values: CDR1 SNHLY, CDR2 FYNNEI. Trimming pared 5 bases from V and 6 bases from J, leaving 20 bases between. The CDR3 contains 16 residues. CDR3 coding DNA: TGTGCCAGCAGTTTCTCAGGGTTTGATTCGATCAATGAGCAGTTCTTC. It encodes CASSFSGFDSINEQFF.

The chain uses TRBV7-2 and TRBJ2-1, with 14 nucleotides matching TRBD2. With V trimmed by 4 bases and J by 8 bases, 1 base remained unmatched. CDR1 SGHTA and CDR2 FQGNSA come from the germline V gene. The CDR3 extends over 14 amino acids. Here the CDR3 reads CASSSGLAGDEQFF. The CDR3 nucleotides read TGTGCCAGCAGCTCGGGACTAGCGGGAGATGAGCAGTTCTTC.

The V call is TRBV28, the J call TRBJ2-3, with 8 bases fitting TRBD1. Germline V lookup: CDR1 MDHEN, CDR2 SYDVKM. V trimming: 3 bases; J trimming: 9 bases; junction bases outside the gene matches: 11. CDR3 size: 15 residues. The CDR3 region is CASSFFGQGLPTQYF. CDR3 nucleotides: TGTGCCAGCAGTTTTTTCGGACAGGGCCTCCCGACGCAGTATTTT.

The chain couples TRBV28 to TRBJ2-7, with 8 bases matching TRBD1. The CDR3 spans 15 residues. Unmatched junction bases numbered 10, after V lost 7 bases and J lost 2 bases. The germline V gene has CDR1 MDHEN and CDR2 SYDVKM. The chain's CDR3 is CASILTGGKTYEQYF. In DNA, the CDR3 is TGTGCCAGCATCCTAACAGGGGGGAAGACCTACGAGCAGTACTTC.

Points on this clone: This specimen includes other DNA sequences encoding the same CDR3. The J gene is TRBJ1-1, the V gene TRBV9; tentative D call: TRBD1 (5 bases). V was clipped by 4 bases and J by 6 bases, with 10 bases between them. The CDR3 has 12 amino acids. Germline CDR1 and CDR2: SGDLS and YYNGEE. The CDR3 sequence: CASSRDSPEAFF. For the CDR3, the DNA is TGTGCCAGCAGCCGTGACAGCCCTGAAGCTTTCTTT.

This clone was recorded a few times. The CDR3 loop reads CASSLDRGTADEQFF. CDR3 DNA: TGTGCCAGCAGCTTAGATCGGGGGACGGCGGATGAGCAGTTCTTC. This chain connects TRBV11-2 to TRBJ2-1; TRBD2 might be the D (6 bases). V was shortened by 0 bases and J by 8 bases, with 14 bases between the two germline ends. Germline V gives CDR1 SGHAT, CDR2 FQNNGV. The CDR3 runs to 15 residues. Using reference TRBV11-2 and TRBJ2-1 for the parts outside the CDR3, the full variable domain is EAGVAQSPRYKIIEKRQSVAFWCNPISGHATLYWYQQILGQGPKLLIQFQNNGVVDDSQLPKDRFSAERLKGVDSTLKIQPAKLEDSAVYLCASSLDRGTADEQFFGPGTRLTVL.

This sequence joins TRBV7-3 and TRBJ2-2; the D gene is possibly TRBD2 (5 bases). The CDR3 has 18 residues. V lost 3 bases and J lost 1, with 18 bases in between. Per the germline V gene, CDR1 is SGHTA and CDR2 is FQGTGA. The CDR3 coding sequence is TGTGCCAGCAGCTTGTTTATGCCGGGATGGGGGAACACCGGGGAGCTGTTTTTT. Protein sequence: CASSLFMPGWGNTGELFF.

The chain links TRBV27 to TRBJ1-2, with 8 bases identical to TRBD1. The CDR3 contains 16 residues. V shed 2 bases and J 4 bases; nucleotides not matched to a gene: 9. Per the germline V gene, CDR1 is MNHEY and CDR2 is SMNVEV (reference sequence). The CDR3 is CASSLTMGQVIYGYTF. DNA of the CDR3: TGTGCCAGCAGTTTAACTATGGGACAGGTGATCTATGGCTACACCTTC.

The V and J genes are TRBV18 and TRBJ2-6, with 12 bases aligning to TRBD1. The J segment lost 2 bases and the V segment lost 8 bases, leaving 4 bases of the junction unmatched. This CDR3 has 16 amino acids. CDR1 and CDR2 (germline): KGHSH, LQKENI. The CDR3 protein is CASGGTGGAGANVLTF. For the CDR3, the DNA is TGTGCCAGCGGGGGGACAGGGGGCGCTGGGGCCAACGTCCTGACTTTC.